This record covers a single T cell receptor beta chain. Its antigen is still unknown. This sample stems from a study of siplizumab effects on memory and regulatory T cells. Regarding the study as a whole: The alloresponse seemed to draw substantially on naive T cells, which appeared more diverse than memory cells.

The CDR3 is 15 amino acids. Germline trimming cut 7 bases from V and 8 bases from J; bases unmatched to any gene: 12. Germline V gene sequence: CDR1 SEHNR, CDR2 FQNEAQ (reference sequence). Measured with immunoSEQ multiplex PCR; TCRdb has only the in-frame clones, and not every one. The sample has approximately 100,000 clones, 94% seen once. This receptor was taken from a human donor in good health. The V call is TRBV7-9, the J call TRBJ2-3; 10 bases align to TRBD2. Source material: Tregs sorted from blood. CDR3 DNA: TGTGCCAGCAACCCCGGACTAGCGGTTGAGGGTACGCAGTATTTT. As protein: CASNPGLAVEGTQYF.